The source of this T cell receptor (beta chain) is a study of TIL therapy for anti-PD-1-resistant metastatic lung cancer. Study details: Half of patients were current or former smokers. Study results and limitations: Treatment-naive, never-smoker and oncogene-addicted patients were overrepresented in this highly selected cohort. Many TIL product clones were absent from baseline tumor, suggesting clonal contraction.

Described time point: pre-treatment sample, taken before nivolumab and TIL therapy. Pleural nodules or supraclavicular lymph nodes made up most of the excised metastases sampled. Patients were adults with stage 4 NSCLC. In the case of this clone: No antigen is known for it.

The immunoSEQ assay was v3. Assay used: immunoSEQ multiplex PCR; TCRdb lists only in-frame clones, some missing. Here the sample spans 25,000 to 30,000 clones, about 63% being singletons. This CDR3 is built from 13 residues. Germline values: CDR1 SGDLS, CDR2 YYNGEE. With V trimmed by 7 bases and J by 2 bases, 1 base remained unmatched. The gene calls are TRBV9 and TRBJ2-2; 8 bases match TRBD2. The receptor was derived from a woman aged 30-85 years with non-small cell lung cancer. The material sequenced was tumor tissue, taken at baseline. The CDR3: CASGLANTGELFF. The CDR3 DNA reads TGTGCCAGCGGACTAGCTAACACCGGGGAGCTGTTTTTT.